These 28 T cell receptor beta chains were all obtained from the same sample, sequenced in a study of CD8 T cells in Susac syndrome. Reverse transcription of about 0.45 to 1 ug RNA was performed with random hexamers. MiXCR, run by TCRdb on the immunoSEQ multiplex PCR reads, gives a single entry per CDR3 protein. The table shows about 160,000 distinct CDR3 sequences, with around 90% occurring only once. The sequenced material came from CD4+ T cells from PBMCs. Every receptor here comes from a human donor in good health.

The CDR3 sequence is CASSSGHSTGELFF. In DNA, the CDR3 is TGTGCCAGCAGCTCGGGACACTCCACCGGGGAGCTGTTTTTT. The chain uses TRBV7-3 and TRBJ2-2; D perhaps matches TRBD1 (6 bases). V lost 4 bases, J lost 4 bases, and 10 bases lay in between. Germline V lookup: CDR1 SGHTA, CDR2 FQGTGA. The CDR3 length is 14 residues.

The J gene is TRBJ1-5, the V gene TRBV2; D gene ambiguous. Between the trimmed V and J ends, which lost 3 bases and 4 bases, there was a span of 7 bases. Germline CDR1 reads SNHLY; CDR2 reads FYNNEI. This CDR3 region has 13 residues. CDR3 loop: CASSDEANQPQHF. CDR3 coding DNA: TGTGCCAGCAGTGACGAGGCGAATCAGCCCCAGCATTTT.

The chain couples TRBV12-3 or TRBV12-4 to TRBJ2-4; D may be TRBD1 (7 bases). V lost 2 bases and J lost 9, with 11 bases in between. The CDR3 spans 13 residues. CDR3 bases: TGTGCCAGCAGTTTATCGGAGGGGGCCATTCAGTACTTC. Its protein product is CASSLSEGAIQYF.

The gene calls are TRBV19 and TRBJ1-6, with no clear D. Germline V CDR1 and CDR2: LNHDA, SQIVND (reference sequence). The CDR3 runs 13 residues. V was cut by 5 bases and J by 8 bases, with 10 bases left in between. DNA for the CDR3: TGTGCCAGTAGTCCAGACATGGATTCACCCCTCCACTTT. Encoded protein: CASSPDMDSPLHF.

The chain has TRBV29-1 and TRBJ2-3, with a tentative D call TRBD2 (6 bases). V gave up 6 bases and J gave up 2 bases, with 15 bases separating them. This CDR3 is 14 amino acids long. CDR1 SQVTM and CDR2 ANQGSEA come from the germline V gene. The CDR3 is CSVSGPGSTDTQYF. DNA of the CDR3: TGCAGCGTGAGCGGGCCTGGATCCACAGATACGCAGTATTTT.

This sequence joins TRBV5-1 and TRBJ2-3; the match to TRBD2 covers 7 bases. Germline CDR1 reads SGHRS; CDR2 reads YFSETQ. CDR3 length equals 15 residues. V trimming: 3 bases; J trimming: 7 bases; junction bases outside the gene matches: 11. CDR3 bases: TGCGCCAGCAGCTCCACTAGCGCTAACTCGCATACGCAGTATTTT. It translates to CASSSTSANSHTQYF.

CDR3 protein: CASSITGTGVRGDYGYTF. CDR3 nucleotide sequence: TGCGCCAGCAGCATTACCGGGACAGGGGTACGAGGAGACTATGGCTACACCTTC. The chain joins TRBV5-1 to TRBJ1-2; 10 bases are a match to TRBD1. Per the germline V gene, CDR1 is SGHRS and CDR2 is YFSETQ. Trimming at V came to 4 bases and at J to 3 bases, leaving 15 bases not matched to a gene. There are 18 residues in the CDR3.

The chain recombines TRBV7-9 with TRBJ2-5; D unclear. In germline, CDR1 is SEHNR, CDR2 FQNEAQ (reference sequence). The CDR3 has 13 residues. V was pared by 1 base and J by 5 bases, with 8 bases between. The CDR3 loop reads CASSLVAEETQYF. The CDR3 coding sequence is TGTGCCAGCAGCTTAGTGGCTGAGGAGACCCAGTACTTC. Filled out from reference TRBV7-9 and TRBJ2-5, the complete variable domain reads DTGVSQNPRHKITKRGQNVTFRCDPISEHNRLYWYRQTLGQGPEFLTYFQNEAQLEKSRLLSDRFSAERPKGSFSTLEIQRTEQGDSAMYLCASSLVAEETQYFGPGTRLLVL.

The CDR3 nucleotides are TGCGCCAGCAGCTTGGGTCCTAGTACAGCGAGCCTCGGCTCTGGGGCCAACGTCCTGACTTTC. This encodes CASSLGPSTASLGSGANVLTF. The rearrangement uses TRBV5-1 and TRBJ2-6; D call uncertain. Germline values: CDR1 SGHRS, CDR2 YFSETQ. The V and J ends lost 0 bases and 0 bases respectively, with 22 bases between them. This CDR3 comprises 21 residues.

The CDR3 nucleotides read TGTGCCAGCAGCTACGGGACTAGCGGGAGACACAATGAGCAGTTCTTC. Its translation is CASSYGTSGRHNEQFF. The chain combines TRBV9 with TRBJ2-1; 14 bases fit TRBD2. Germline V gives CDR1 SGDLS, CDR2 YYNGEE. CDR3 size: 16 residues. Losses at the gene ends were 4 bases for V and 5 bases for J; bases not matched to a gene: 5. Based on the CDR3 plus reference TRBV9 and TRBJ2-1, the full variable domain is DSGVTQTPKHLITATGQRVTLRCSPRSGDLSVYWYQQSLDQGLQFLIQYYNGEERAKGNILERFSAQQFPDLHSELNLSSLELGDSALYFCASSYGTSGRHNEQFFGPGTRLTVL.

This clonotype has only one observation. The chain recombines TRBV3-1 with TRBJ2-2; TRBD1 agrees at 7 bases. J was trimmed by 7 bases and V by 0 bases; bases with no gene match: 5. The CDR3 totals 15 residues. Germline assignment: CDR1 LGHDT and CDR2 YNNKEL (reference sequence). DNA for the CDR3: TGTGCCAGCAGCCAAGACCTACAGGGGTACGGGGAGCTGTTTTTT. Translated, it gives CASSQDLQGYGELFF.

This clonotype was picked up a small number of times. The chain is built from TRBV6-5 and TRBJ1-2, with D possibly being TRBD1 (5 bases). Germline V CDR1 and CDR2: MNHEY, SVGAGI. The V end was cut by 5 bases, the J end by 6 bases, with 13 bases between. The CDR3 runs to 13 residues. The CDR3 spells CASSPPGGNGYTF. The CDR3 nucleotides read TGTGCCAGCAGTCCCCCGGGGGGGAATGGCTACACCTTC.

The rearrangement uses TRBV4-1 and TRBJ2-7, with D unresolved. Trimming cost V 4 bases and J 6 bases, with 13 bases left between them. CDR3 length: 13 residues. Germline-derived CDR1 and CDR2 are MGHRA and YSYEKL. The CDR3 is CASSREQSREQYF. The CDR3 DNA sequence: TGCGCCAGCAGCCGGGAACAGTCCCGCGAGCAGTACTTC.

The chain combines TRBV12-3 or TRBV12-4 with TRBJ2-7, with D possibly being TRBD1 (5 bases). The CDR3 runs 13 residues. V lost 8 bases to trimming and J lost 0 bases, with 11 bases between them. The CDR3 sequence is CASPRTNSYEQYF. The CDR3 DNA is TGTGCCAGCCCCAGGACAAACTCCTACGAGCAGTACTTC.

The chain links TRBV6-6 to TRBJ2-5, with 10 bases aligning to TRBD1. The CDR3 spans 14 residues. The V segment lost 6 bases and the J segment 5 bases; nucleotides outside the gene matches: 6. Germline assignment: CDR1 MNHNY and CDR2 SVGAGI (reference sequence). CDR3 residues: CASSRDRGHETQYF. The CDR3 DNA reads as TGTGCCAGCAGCAGGGACAGGGGACATGAGACCCAGTACTTC.

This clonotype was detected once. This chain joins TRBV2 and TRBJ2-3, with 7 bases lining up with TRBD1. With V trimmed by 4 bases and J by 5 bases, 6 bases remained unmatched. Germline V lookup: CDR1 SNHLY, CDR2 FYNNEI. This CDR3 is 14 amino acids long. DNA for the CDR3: TGTGCCAGCAGTGTCTCAGGGGGAGAAGATACGCAGTATTTT. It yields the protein CASSVSGGEDTQYF.

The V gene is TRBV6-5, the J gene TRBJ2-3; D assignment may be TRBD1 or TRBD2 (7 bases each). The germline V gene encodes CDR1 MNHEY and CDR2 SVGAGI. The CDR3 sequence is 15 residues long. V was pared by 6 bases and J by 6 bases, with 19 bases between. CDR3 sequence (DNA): TGTGCCAGCAGAAACAGGGGAGGGGCACAGGATACGCAGTATTTT. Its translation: CASRNRGGAQDTQYF.

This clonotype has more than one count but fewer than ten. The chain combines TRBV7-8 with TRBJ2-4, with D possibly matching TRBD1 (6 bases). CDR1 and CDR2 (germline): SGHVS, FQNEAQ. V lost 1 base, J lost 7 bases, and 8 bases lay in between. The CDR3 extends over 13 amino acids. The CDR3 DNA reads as TGTGCCAGCAGCTTAGACAGGGAGAACATTCAGTACTTC. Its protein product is CASSLDRENIQYF.

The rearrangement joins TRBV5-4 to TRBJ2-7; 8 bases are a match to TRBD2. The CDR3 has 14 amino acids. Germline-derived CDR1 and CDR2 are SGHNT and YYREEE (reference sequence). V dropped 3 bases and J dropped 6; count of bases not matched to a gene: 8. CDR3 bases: TGTGCCAGCAGCTCCCGAGCGGGAGTGAGCGAGCAGTACTTC. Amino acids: CASSSRAGVSEQYF.

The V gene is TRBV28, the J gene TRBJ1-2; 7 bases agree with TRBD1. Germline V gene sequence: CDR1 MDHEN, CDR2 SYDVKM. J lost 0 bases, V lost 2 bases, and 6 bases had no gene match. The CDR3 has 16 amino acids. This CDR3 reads CASSLASGTANYGYTF. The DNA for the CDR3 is TGTGCCAGCAGTTTAGCCTCCGGGACAGCTAACTATGGCTACACCTTC.

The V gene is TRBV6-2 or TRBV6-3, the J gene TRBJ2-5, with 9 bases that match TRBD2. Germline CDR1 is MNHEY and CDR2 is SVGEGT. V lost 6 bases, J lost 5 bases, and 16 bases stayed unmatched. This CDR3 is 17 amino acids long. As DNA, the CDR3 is TGTGCCAGCAGCCCCCGCCGTGGTAGCGGGGGATCGGAGACCCAGTACTTC. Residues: CASSPRRGSGGSETQYF.

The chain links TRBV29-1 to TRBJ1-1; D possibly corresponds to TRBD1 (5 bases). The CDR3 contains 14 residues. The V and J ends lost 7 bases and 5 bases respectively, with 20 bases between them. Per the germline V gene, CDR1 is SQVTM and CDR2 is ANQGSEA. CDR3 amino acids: CSASIGEGWTEAFF. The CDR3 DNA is TGCAGCGCCTCGATCGGGGAGGGGTGGACTGAAGCTTTCTTT. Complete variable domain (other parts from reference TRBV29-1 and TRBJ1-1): SAVISQKPSRDICQRGTSLTIQCQVDSQVTMMFWYRQQPGQSLTLIATANQGSEATYESGFVIDKFPISRPNLTFSTLTVSNMSPEDSSIYLCSASIGEGWTEAFFGQGTRLTVV.

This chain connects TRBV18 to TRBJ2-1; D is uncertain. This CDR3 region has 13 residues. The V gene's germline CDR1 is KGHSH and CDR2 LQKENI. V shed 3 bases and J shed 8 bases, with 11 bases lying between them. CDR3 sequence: CASSPAPWDEQFF. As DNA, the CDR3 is TGTGCCAGCTCACCGGCCCCCTGGGATGAGCAGTTCTTC.

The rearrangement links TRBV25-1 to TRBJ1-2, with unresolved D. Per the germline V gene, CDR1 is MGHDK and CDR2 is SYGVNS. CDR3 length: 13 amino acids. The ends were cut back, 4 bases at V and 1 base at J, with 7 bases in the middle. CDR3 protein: CASSVGLNYGYTF. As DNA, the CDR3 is TGTGCCAGCAGTGTCGGTCTTAACTATGGCTACACCTTC.

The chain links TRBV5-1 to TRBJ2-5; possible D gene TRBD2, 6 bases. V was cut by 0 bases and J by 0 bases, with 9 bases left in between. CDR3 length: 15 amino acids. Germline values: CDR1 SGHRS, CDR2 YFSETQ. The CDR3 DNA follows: TGCGCCAGCAGCTTGGGGTTAGCGGACCAAGAGACCCAGTACTTC. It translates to CASSLGLADQETQYF.

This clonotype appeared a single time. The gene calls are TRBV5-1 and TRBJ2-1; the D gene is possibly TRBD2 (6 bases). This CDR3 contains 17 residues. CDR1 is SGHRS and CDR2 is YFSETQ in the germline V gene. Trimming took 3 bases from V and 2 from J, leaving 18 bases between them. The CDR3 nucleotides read TGCGCCAGCAGCTCGAGAGACGGGACTCCCCCCTACAATGAGCAGTTCTTC. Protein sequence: CASSSRDGTPPYNEQFF.

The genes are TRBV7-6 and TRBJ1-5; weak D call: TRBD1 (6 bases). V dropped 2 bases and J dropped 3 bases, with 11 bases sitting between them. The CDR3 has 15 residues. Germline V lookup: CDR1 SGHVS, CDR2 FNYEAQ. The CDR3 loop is CASSLQSGANQPQHF. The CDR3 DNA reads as TGTGCCAGCAGCTTACAGTCAGGGGCCAATCAGCCCCAGCATTTT. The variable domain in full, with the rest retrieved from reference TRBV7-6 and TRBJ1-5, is GAGVSQSPRYKVTKRGQDVALRCDPISGHVSLYWYRQALGQGPEFLTYFNYEAQQDKSGLPNDRFSAERPEGSISTLTIQRTEQRDSAMYRCASSLQSGANQPQHFGDGTRLSIL.

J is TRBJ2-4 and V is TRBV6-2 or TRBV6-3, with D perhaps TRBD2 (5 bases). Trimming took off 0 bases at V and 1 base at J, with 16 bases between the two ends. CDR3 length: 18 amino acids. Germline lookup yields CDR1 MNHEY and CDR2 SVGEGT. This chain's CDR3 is CASSYSRGFASAKNIQYF. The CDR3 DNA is TGTGCCAGCAGTTACTCGAGAGGTTTCGCTAGCGCCAAAAACATTCAGTACTTC.